The T cell receptor beta chain under discussion was sequenced for a study of CXCR3-negative and CXCR3-positive naive CD8 T cells. As for this clonotype: Its antigen is as yet unknown.

Study-wide results and limits: In both naive subsets diversity was comparably high, whereas memory CD8+ cells showed much lower diversity. TRB CDR3s were more hydrophobic in CXCR3-positive than in CXCR3-negative naive cells.

Researchers prepared the TRB cDNA libraries using 5' RACE with UMI labels. TCRdb reanalyzed the 5' RACE reads, giving one entry per CDR3 protein sequence and no DNA. The repertoire table contains about 98,000 distinct CDR3 sequences. The V gene's germline CDR1 is SQVTM and CDR2 ANQGSEA. The CDR3 has 13 amino acids. The chain couples TRBV29-1 to TRBJ2-7; TCRdb proposes TRBD1, but this gene call is untestable without DNA. The sequencing input was naive CXCR3+ CD8+ T cells from blood. Subset here: CD45RO-CCR7+CD27+CD95- naive CD8+ T cells expressing CXCR3 (TNR3+). The source is a human donor in good health. Some clones in this sample may be carry-over from other donors' samples. The CDR3 is CSVEEDRAYEQYF.